This T cell receptor beta chain was captured by sequencing in a study of HIV-infected patients and healthy controls (dated by TCRdb to 2013 to 2016). Regarding the study in general: Although they stayed below normal ranges, CD4 counts in about 90% of the 16 patients rose modestly but significantly after three months of therapy. Overall T-cell lymphocytopenia was not observed in the patients, and no significant difference from controls was found in total CDR3 counts per chain. CD8 counts showed no consistent shift during early therapy, whereas the CD4:CD8 ratio rose slightly. After a further year of therapy, viral load was undetectable in all patients, having already become undetectable in about 65% of the 16 patients by the second bleed. The question the study tested was whether immune perturbation and reconstitution could be captured by deep TCR repertoire sequencing of small blood samples from HIV patients. Beyond this particular receptor, the publication reports: During therapy, a significant decrease in frequency was seen for HIV-associated CDR3s, whereas no significant change was found for CMV-associated CDR3s, although most of them became more frequent. HIV-infected repertoires showed significantly elevated mean Gini indices relative to controls, which possibly reflects oligoclonality. Eight alpha and eight beta V genes showed significantly different mean usage between HIV-infected patients and controls. The use of whole blood limited sequencing depth and precluded separation of the dynamics of distinct T-cell subpopulations. HLA typing of donors was not performed in the study. The apparent post-therapy recovery of the Gini index in HIV-infected patients was not reproduced in size-matched repertoire data. The pairing of alpha and beta chains was not determined in the samples. Compared with untreated HIV+ repertoires, healthy control repertoires had roughly threefold more distinct CDR3s and a higher Shannon diversity. A major limit on how widely the findings apply, in the view of the authors, was that only sixteen HIV-infected individuals were processed. Comparisons were complicated by unequal numbers of distinct sequences between patients and controls, and rare events from HIV-infected data were overweighted by size-matching. Alpha-chain CDR3s from MAIT cells appeared at high frequency in healthy controls but were severely depleted in HIV+ repertoires. Both the Jaccard index and the count of highly shared sequences showed that healthy controls shared more CDR3s between individuals than HIV+ patients did. The observed differences in diversity could not be explained by the slight differences in age and sex profiles between the study cohorts.

CDR1 and CDR2 are drawn from the germline V gene: MNHEY, SVGAGI. Including cysteine and phenylalanine, the CDR3 has 13 amino acids. The kept DNA is CDR3 alone, 39 bases in frame from the first base. V loses 6 bases, J loses 3 bases, and the germline ends lie 11 bases apart. Within its sample, this clonotype is medium-sized (0.01 to 0.1%). It lacks a known antigen. Base qualities are not at hand, and no much larger clone is one base apart. Whole blood was used without fractionating the cells, so the repertoire represented all peripheral T cells without sorting. For RNA extraction, an approximately 2.3 ml sample of peripheral blood was drawn into Tempus tubes. The study enrolled HIV-infected adults who had not yet received antiretroviral therapy and were about to begin treatment, and it processed the first sixteen eligible patients. Treatment interruptions were among the grounds for excluding patients from enrollment, as were febrile or AIDS-related illness, tumors, hepatitis B or C coinfection, immunomodulatory therapy and recent vaccination. Residual genomic DNA was removed with the TURBO-DNase kit and globin mRNA was depleted with GLOBINclear. Pretreatment blood was drawn from HIV-infected patients immediately prior to the initiation of antiretroviral therapy.

Reverse transcription of approximately 500 ng RNA was performed with SuperScript III using primers directed against the alpha and beta constant regions. Separate alpha and beta chain libraries were generated by chain-specific third strand synthesis with multiplexing indices. The protocol used a single primer pair to amplify all rearrangements within a chain, which avoided primer bias, and attached molecular barcodes to each cDNA molecule. Purified cDNA was ligated with T4 RNA Ligase 1 onto a 5' RACE adapter bearing a random hexamer and the SP2 sequencing primer site. Second strand synthesis was primed from the SP2 site with Phusion polymerase, using slow temperature ramps to favor optimal annealing. Two random hexamer sequences, both added before amplification and joined together, made up the 12-nucleotide barcode of each molecule. A short first PCR added P5 and P7 adapter elements plus a second index, followed by an approximately 23-cycle amplification PCR with P5s and P7 primers. Libraries received about 30 PCR cycles in total, were quantified on a Qubit, sized on a Bioanalyzer, and diluted to 3 to 4.5 nM. Normalized libraries were sequenced on an Illumina MiSeq with 2 x 250 paired-end kits. Reverse transcription reactions were cleaned up on MinElute columns and eluted into approximately 10 ul Tris-Cl. Adapter ligations ran for about 25 hours at 16 degrees C and were afterwards cleaned with AMPure XP beads at a 1:1 ratio. Concerning the study's data processing: Demultiplexed FASTQ files were processed with a modified Decombinator that output V, J, insert and barcode information. Sequences sharing a barcode but differing from the dominant sequence were discarded as errors, and barcodes clustered at Levenshtein distance 3 were counted to estimate original cDNA molecules. Downstream analyses used R packages ineq, vegan, igraph and RCytoscape, with IMGT nomenclature and CDR3 definitions. V gene usage was calculated across distinct sequences, with every TCR tallied a single time to avoid skew from clonal expansion. Within a donor, similarity networks joined unique CDR3 amino acid sequences in every case where two of them were separated by a single Levenshtein edit. Published HIV-specific CDR3s (around 92 alpha, 702 beta) and CMV-specific CDR3s (under 14 alpha, a few hundred beta) were assembled and queried against the repertoires. It was shown by random subsampling to size-matched repertoires that the decreased diversity of patients was not caused by their lower sequence numbers. TCRdb handled the public reads itself, with Q25 trimming in fastp and clone calling in MiXCR, and kept productive beta chains. Rows are combined by CDR3 protein, so each entry shows the most common genes and DNA. These V and J calls originate from TCRdb's pipeline instead of the authors' own analysis. The sample profile shows about 5,500 distinct CDR3 sequences; under 9.5% of them were found once. The ten largest clones represent about 20% of the sample.

The material was blood, obtained before antiretroviral therapy. This sequence was found in an adult with HIV infection. The chain joins TRBV6-5 to TRBJ1-1, with TRBD1 tentatively as D gene (6 bases match). The nucleotide sequence is TGTGCCAGCAGCAAAGGGGGGTACACTGAAGCTTTCTTT. It encodes CASSKGGYTEAFF.